This T cell receptor (beta chain) was recovered during a study of shared clonotypes between healthy human individuals. Broader study findings: Of the naive CD4 clonotypes, around 4.9% were shared across a few donors. Clonotypes shared by all four sorted-subset donors had higher generation probabilities than non-shared clonotypes.

Comments on this clone: Its antigen is not known. This specimen includes other DNA sequences encoding the same CDR3.

All donors qualified as healthy HIV-negative adults and had experienced no recent acute infections or vaccinations. The CDR3 loop spans 11 amino acids. Trimming removed 7 bases from V and 5 bases from J; junction bases left unmatched: 1. CDR1 and CDR2 (germline): MNHEY, SVGAGI. Per the study methods: Junction-only sequences without quality scores were provided by ImmunoSEQ, so filtering was different. Here immunoSEQ multiplex PCR was the method, and the copy in TCRdb shows in-frame clones only, minus some. That table furnishes V, J and clone size, whereas the DNA furnished D and trimming. The table has some 2,400,000 clones, approximately 96% seen once.

This receptor was taken from a young man in good health. The J gene is TRBJ1-2, the V gene TRBV6-5; TRBD1 aligns across 7 bases. The source material was naive CD4+ T cells sorted from blood. Subset in this sample: CD45RA+ positively selected. The CDR3 DNA follows: TGTGCCAGCACAGGGGGATATGGCTACACCTTC. Protein product: CASTGGYGYTF.